The T cell receptor beta chain described here comes from a study of OX40 agonist ivuxolimab in advanced cancers. Overall study: The study gave patients intravenous ivuxolimab at 0.01 to 10 mg/kg every 2 weeks.

Here immunoSEQ multiplex PCR was the method, and the copy in TCRdb shows in-frame clones only, minus some. The sample consists of around 70,000 clones, over 75% of them appearing once. The sampling schedule covered blood at baseline, cycle 4 day 1, and cycle 7 day 1. The receptor was isolated from an adult with an advanced solid tumor such as melanoma, head and neck, liver or kidney cancer. The input for sequencing was CD4+ or CD8+ T cells sorted from blood, taken in a trial of the OX40 agonist ivuxolimab.

The CDR3 here is CASSYQENTEAFF. In DNA form, the CDR3 reads TGTGCCAGCAGCTATCAGGAGAACACTGAAGCTTTCTTT. The V and J genes are TRBV11-3 and TRBJ1-1; no firm D call. V shed 4 bases and J shed 1 base, with 7 bases lying between them. The CDR3 totals 13 residues. Germline V lookup: CDR1 SGHNT, CDR2 YENEEA. Together with reference TRBV11-3 and TRBJ1-1, the CDR3 gives the full variable domain: EAGVVQSPRYKIIEKKQPVAFWCNPISGHNTLYWYLQNLGQGPELLIRYENEEAVDDSQLPKDRFSAERLKGVDSTLKIQPAELGDSAVYLCASSYQENTEAFFGQGTRLTVV.